The rows below give T cell receptor beta chains drawn from one sample of a study of OX40 agonist ivuxolimab in advanced cancers. TCRdb's copy holds only in-frame clones and misses some; the assay was immunoSEQ multiplex PCR. This sample yields 42,000 or so clones, of which around 84% are seen a single time; roughly 22% belongs to the top ten. This specimen was CD4+ or CD8+ T cells sorted from blood, taken in a trial of the OX40 agonist ivuxolimab. Source of these receptors: an adult with an advanced solid tumor such as melanoma, head and neck, liver or kidney cancer. Both conserved end residues are part of each CDR3. A D gene is named only where the DNA matches it firmly. Rows may omit the clone size; those that give it use once, few, many or a size class.

d_call	clone_size	v_call	j_call	cdr3_nt	cdr3_aa
-	-	TRBV28	TRBJ1-3	TGTGCCAGCAGTTTACCACCGGGACGGGGAAACACCATATATTTT	CASSLPPGRGNTIYF
TRBD1	-	TRBV9	TRBJ1-1	TGTGCCAGCAGCGTAGTGCAGGGGGCTGGTGGCACTGAAGCTTTCTTT	CASSVVQGAGGTEAFF
TRBD1	once	TRBV9	TRBJ2-7	TGTGCCAGCAGCGTAGACACAGGGGGCCCCTACGAGCAGTACTTC	CASSVDTGGPYEQYF
-	-	TRBV9	TRBJ2-3	TGTGCCAGCAGCGTGGGCGGGTCTAGCACAGATACGCAGTATTTT	CASSVGGSSTDTQYF
-	-	TRBV2	TRBJ2-1	TGTGCCAGCAGCGAACTAGTAGGGCTAGATGAGCAGTTCTTC	CASSELVGLDEQFF
-	-	TRBV5-4	TRBJ2-4	TGTGCCAGCAGCTTGGGCGGCGAAAACATTCAGTACTTC	CASSLGGENIQYF
-	once	TRBV6-6	TRBJ2-7	TGTGCCAGCAGCCGGGGCCAGGACCATAACTACGAGCAGTACTTC	CASSRGQDHNYEQYF
-	-	TRBV4-1	TRBJ2-7	TGCGCCAGCAGCCAAGTCGGGAGCTACGAGCAGTACTTC	CASSQVGSYEQYF
-	once	TRBV7-3	TRBJ2-3	TGTGCCAGCAGCTTAAGGGGGGTCACAGATACGCAGTATTTT	CASSLRGVTDTQYF
-	-	TRBV10-2	TRBJ1-2	TGCGCCAGCAGTGACAGCGGAAACTATGGCTACACCTTC	CASSDSGNYGYTF
-	-	TRBV2	TRBJ2-4	TGTGCCAGCAGGGGGTATGCGGCCAAAAACATTCAGTACTTC	CASRGYAAKNIQYF
TRBD1	-	TRBV28	TRBJ2-5	TGTGCCAGCAGTTTTAAACGGACAGGGGGCGGGAAAGAGACCCAGTACTTC	CASSFKRTGGGKETQYF
-	-	TRBV11-1	TRBJ2-5	TGTGCCAGCAGCTTAGGCAGGGGAGAGACCCAGTACTTC	CASSLGRGETQYF
-	-	TRBV11-2	TRBJ2-1	TGTGCCAGCAGCTTAGGGGGTGAGCAGTTCTTC	CASSLGGEQFF
-	few	TRBV16	TRBJ1-2	TGTGCCAGCAGCCAATCGTACTCCTATCTCTATGGCTACACCTTC	CASSQSYSYLYGYTF
-	-	TRBV10-3	TRBJ1-5	TGTGCCATCAGTGACACAGGGTTGGGTCAGCCCCAGCATTTT	CAISDTGLGQPQHF
-	-	TRBV11-2	TRBJ1-5	TGTGCCAGCAGCTTACCGACAGATAATCAGCCCCAGCATTTT	CASSLPTDNQPQHF
-	-	TRBV12-5	TRBJ1-5	TGTGCTAGTGGTTTGGGGGGAGATAGCAATCAGCCCCAGCATTTT	CASGLGGDSNQPQHF
-	-	TRBV28	TRBJ1-6	TGTGCCAGCAGTTTCATCAGGCTAAGGAATTCACCCCTCCACTTT	CASSFIRLRNSPLHF
-	-	TRBV7-9	TRBJ1-2	TGTGCCAGCAGCGGAATAGGGTTGGGGATCTATGGCTACACCTTC	CASSGIGLGIYGYTF
TRBD1	-	TRBV19	TRBJ2-1	TGTGCCAGTAGTATAACAGGGGAAAGCTCCTACAATGAGCAGTTCTTC	CASSITGESSYNEQFF
-	few	TRBV4-1	TRBJ2-1	TGCGCCAGCAGCCAGAGTTCCTACAATGAGCAGTTCTTC	CASSQSSYNEQFF
-	-	TRBV2	TRBJ1-6	TGTGCCAGCACTCCCCTCCTCGGGCACTATAATTCACCCCTCCACTTT	CASTPLLGHYNSPLHF
TRBD1	-	TRBV6-6	TRBJ1-5	TGTGCCAGCAGTTACGGACAGGGACAGCCCCAGCATTTT	CASSYGQGQPQHF
TRBD1	-	TRBV27	TRBJ1-6	TGTGCCAGCAGTTTCAACCCTCCGGGACAGACGAGCTCCTATAATTCACCCCTCCACTTT	CASSFNPPGQTSSYNSPLHF
-	-	TRBV29-1	TRBJ1-1	TGCAGCGTTGAAATCGGGGGGCGAAGTGAAGCTTTCTTT	CSVEIGGRSEAFF
TRBD1	-	TRBV28	TRBJ1-6	TGTGCCAGCAGCCCCAGGGGGCCTTCACCCCTCCACTTT	CASSPRGPSPLHF
TRBD1	-	TRBV6-6	TRBJ2-1	TGTGCCAGCAGTCCCACGACAGGGAAGATGGACAATGAGCAGTTCTTC	CASSPTTGKMDNEQFF
-	-	TRBV21-1	TRBJ1-2	TGTGCCAGCAGCTTACGGACAGGTCGGGTCTATGGCTACACCTTC	CASSLRTGRVYGYTF
-	-	TRBV4-2	TRBJ2-7	TGTGCCAGCAGCCAACCTTCGGGGAGCGGACTGGAATCCTACGAGCAGTACTTC	CASSQPSGSGLESYEQYF
-	-	TRBV28	TRBJ2-2	TGTGCCAGCAGTTTGCCAGGGGAGTCCGGGGAGCTGTTTTTT	CASSLPGESGELFF
-	-	TRBV7-9	TRBJ2-5	TGTGCCAGCAGCCCACCCCTAGGAACCCAAGAGACCCAGTACTTC	CASSPPLGTQETQYF
TRBD1	-	TRBV5-1	TRBJ1-2	TGCGCCAGCAGCCAAGAGACAGGGACCTATGGCTACACCTTC	CASSQETGTYGYTF
-	-	TRBV11-2	TRBJ2-1	TGTGCCAGCAGCTTAAATCACGGGGAATTCACCTACAATGAGCAGTTCTTC	CASSLNHGEFTYNEQFF